This TCR beta chain was found in a study of blood T cell repertoires in COVID-19. At the level of the study: Sources were T cells, B-cell-depleted T cells, or PBMCs; the material itself was cDNA or gDNA.

The CDR3 totals 15 residues. Trimming left V 4 bases short and J 4 bases short, with 18 bases between. Germline-derived CDR1 and CDR2 are SGDLS and YYNGEE. A single count supports this clone. Authors' data handling: For nucleated cells, counts were estimated from reference gene primer amplification. The assay was immunoSEQ multiplex PCR, and TCRdb's table has in-frame clones only and misses some. The V and J calls and clone size come from that table; D and trimming were worked out from the DNA. The repertoire holds approximately 86,000 clones, 80% seen once, with 10% in the top ten. This chain joins TRBV9 and TRBJ2-7; a possible D gene is TRBD2 (6 bases). Sequencing was done on a sample of peripheral blood. The origin of this receptor is a woman aged 70-85 years with acute or convalescent COVID-19. In DNA, the CDR3 is TGTGCCAGCAGCCCATCCTCCGCGGGGAAATACGAGCAGTACTTC. As protein: CASSPSSAGKYEQYF.